This passage covers 14 T cell receptor beta chains from one sample sequenced in a study of T cells in Graves' hyperthyroidism and ophthalmopathy. RNA transcripts yielded amplified TCR beta CDR3 regions. The TCR CDR3 first-round RT-PCR relied on the HTBI primer set. Each CDR3 protein is one row after TCRdb ran MiXCR on the multiplex PCR reads. The sample gives around 700,000 distinct CDR3 sequences, under 20% of which show up once; over 15% is in the top ten. The sequenced material came from blood. All receptors come from a woman aged 50 to 65 with Graves' hyperthyroidism that later progressed to Graves' ophthalmopathy.

The genes are TRBV3-1 and TRBJ2-1, with 9 bases identical to TRBD2. The CDR3 is 15 amino acids. V was pared by 4 bases and J by 5 bases, with 6 bases of the junction left unmatched. Germline V gene sequence: CDR1 LGHDT, CDR2 YNNKEL (reference sequence). Here the CDR3 reads CASSRYSGGDNEQFF. CDR3 bases: TGTGCCAGCAGCCGGTATAGCGGGGGAGACAATGAGCAGTTCTTC.

There are many counts of this clonotype. The rearrangement joins TRBV18 to TRBJ1-1; maybe TRBD1 (5 bases). CDR3 length equals 12 residues. CDR1 and CDR2 (germline): KGHSH, LQKENI. Trimming stripped 8 bases from V and 4 bases from J, with 11 bases between. The chain's CDR3 is CASTEQGTEAFF. The CDR3, as DNA: TGTGCCAGCACCGAGCAGGGCACTGAAGCTTTCTTT.

There are many counts of this clonotype. The gene calls are TRBV30 and TRBJ1-2; 11 bases agree with TRBD1. Looked up from germline, CDR1 is GTSNPN and CDR2 is SVGIG (reference sequence). This CDR3 has 13 residues. Trimming cost V 4 bases and J 7 bases; bases outside gene matches: 5. The CDR3 is CAWTDGTGGGYTF. CDR3 nucleotides: TGTGCCTGGACCGACGGGACAGGGGGTGGCTACACCTTC.

This chain connects TRBV24-1 to TRBJ2-1; no firm D call. The CDR3 runs 14 residues. CDR1 is KGHDR, CDR2 SFDVKD, per germline. Deletions cut 4 bases from V and 3 bases from J, with 9 bases between. CDR3 sequence (DNA): TGTGCCACCAGTGAGGGTCAAGGCTACAATGAGCAGTTCTTC. It encodes CATSEGQGYNEQFF.

This clonotype was seen repeatedly, ten times or more. The rearrangement links TRBV5-1 to TRBJ2-3; D remains unclear. The germline V gene has CDR1 SGHRS and CDR2 YFSETQ. CDR3 size: 16 residues. Deletions cut 0 bases from V and 1 base from J, with 12 bases between. The CDR3, as DNA: TGCGCCAGCAGCTTGGTGCGGTTTCGACGCACAGATACGCAGTATTTT. This translates into CASSLVRFRRTDTQYF.

This clonotype was counted between two and nine times. The chain is built from TRBV5-1 and TRBJ2-2; TRBD1 matches at 7 bases. Germline assignment: CDR1 SGHRS and CDR2 YFSETQ. V lost 5 bases, J lost 0 bases, and 1 base stayed unmatched. CDR3 length equals 14 residues. The CDR3 spells CASSTGANTGELFF. The CDR3 DNA is TGCGCCAGCAGTACAGGGGCGAACACCGGGGAGCTGTTTTTT.

The sample holds many counts of this clonotype. The rearrangement joins TRBV7-6 to TRBJ2-7, with 9 bases matching TRBD1. Per the germline V gene, CDR1 is SGHVS and CDR2 is FNYEAQ. The CDR3 contains 15 residues. V shed 5 bases, J shed 5 bases, and the junction held 10 bases outside the gene matches. The CDR3 loop is CASSQPGQGIHEQYF. The CDR3 DNA is TGTGCCAGCAGCCAACCCGGACAGGGGATTCACGAGCAGTACTTC.

There are a few counts of this clonotype. The chain uses TRBV4-1 and TRBJ2-1; D call uncertain. This CDR3 contains 14 residues. The V gene's germline CDR1 is MGHRA and CDR2 YSYEKL. V gave up 3 bases and J gave up 8 bases, with 14 bases separating them. CDR3 loop: CASSQRQPGDEQFF. The CDR3 DNA is TGCGCCAGCAGCCAGAGACAACCTGGGGATGAGCAGTTCTTC.

This clonotype has ten or more counts. This rearrangement joins TRBV6-1 to TRBJ1-5, with TRBD1 matching 7 bases. V trimming: 8 bases; J trimming: 3 bases; junction bases outside the gene matches: 4. Germline loops: CDR1 MNHNS, CDR2 SASEGT. The CDR3 runs to 13 residues. The CDR3 DNA sequence: TGTGCCAGCCGACAGGGCGTCAATCAGCCCCAGCATTTT. Translation: CASRQGVNQPQHF.

The table lists this clonotype with a few counts. This chain uses TRBV30 with TRBJ1-5; D perhaps matches TRBD1 (5 bases). The CDR3 spans 14 residues. Trimming removed 6 bases from V and 7 bases from J, with 19 bases in between. Germline-derived CDR1 and CDR2 are GTSNPN and SVGIG (reference sequence). CDR3 protein: CACSNGGSSQPQHF. The CDR3 DNA is TGTGCCTGTTCCAATGGGGGAAGCAGCCAGCCCCAGCATTTT.

This clonotype was seen a few times. The chain joins TRBV10-1 to TRBJ1-3; weak D call: TRBD1 (5 bases). V lost 3 bases and J lost 5, with 8 bases in between. Germline V CDR1 and CDR2: WNHNN, SYGVQD (reference sequence). The CDR3 length is 13 residues. This chain's CDR3 is CASSERGRNTIYF. CDR3 DNA: TGCGCCAGCAGTGAAAGGGGAAGAAACACCATATATTTT.

About this clonotype itself: At one boundary the junction diverges from the germline segment, which might be a read error. The chain combines TRBV7-2 with TRBJ2-2, with unresolved D. Germline V gene data show CDR1 as SGHTA and CDR2 as FQGNSA. This CDR3 region has 13 residues. The CDR3 here is CASSPLNTEELFF. CDR3 nucleotide sequence: TGTGCCAGCAGCCCGTTAAACACCGAGGAGCTGTTTTTT.

This clonotype occurred a few times. The chain joins TRBV4-1 to TRBJ2-6, with D possibly TRBD1 on 6 matching bases. The germline CDR1 and CDR2 sequences are MGHRA and YSYEKL. The CDR3 is 16 amino acids. V was shortened by 2 bases and J by 2 bases, with 10 bases between the two germline ends. Here the CDR3 DNA reads TGCGCCAGCAGCCAACAACCAGGGGCTGGGGCCAACGTCCTGACTTTC. Translation gives CASSQQPGAGANVLTF.

This clonotype was observed a handful of times. The V gene is TRBV19, the J gene TRBJ1-1; D call uncertain. Germline CDR1 LNHDA, CDR2 SQIVND (reference sequence). The CDR3 extends over 12 amino acids. This chain's CDR3 is CASYLAGSEAFF. CDR3 bases: TGTGCTTCGTACCTGGCGGGCTCTGAAGCTTTCTTT.